What follows are 18 T cell receptor beta chains derived from one specimen sequenced in a study of blood T cells in healthy people across ages. A sample-barcoded 5' primer and a J-beta primer mix were used in a second PCR of about 7 to 12 cycles. MiXCR, applied by TCRdb to the 5' RACE reads, yields one record per CDR3 protein. The sample has approximately 1,000,000 distinct CDR3 sequences, 35% to 40% seen once. The sample taken for sequencing was blood. Receptors originate from a man younger than 30 in good health.

V gene TRBV4-3 combines with J gene TRBJ1-1; D is undetermined. V was shortened by 0 bases and J by 4 bases, with 6 bases between the two germline ends. The CDR3 length is 13 residues. The germline CDR1 and CDR2 sequences are LGHNA and YSLEER. DNA of the CDR3: TGCGCCAGCAGCCAAGAGTACAGCACTGAAGCTTTCTTT. Encoded protein: CASSQEYSTEAFF.

This clonotype appeared many times. The V gene is TRBV6-4, the J gene TRBJ2-1; D might be TRBD2 (5 bases). Germline loops: CDR1 MRHNA, CDR2 SNTAGT. V was trimmed by 4 bases and J by 6 bases, leaving 10 bases between them. The CDR3 has 13 residues. CDR3 residues: CASSVVLGNEQFF. CDR3 coding DNA: TGTGCCAGCAGTGTTGTACTAGGCAATGAGCAGTTCTTC.

The gene calls are TRBV27 and TRBJ1-2; D call uncertain. Germline V gives CDR1 MNHEY, CDR2 SMNVEV (reference sequence). Trimming took off 0 bases at V and 7 bases at J, with 9 bases between the two ends. The CDR3 totals 13 residues. Here the CDR3 reads CASSLSGSSGYTF. The CDR3 DNA reads as TGTGCCAGCAGTTTATCTGGGTCGAGTGGCTACACCTTC.

V gene TRBV7-2 combines with J gene TRBJ1-4; TRBD1 matches 7 bases. The CDR3 contains 16 residues. The germline V gene encodes CDR1 SGHTA and CDR2 FQGNSA. V was pared by 4 bases and J by 7 bases, with 12 bases of the junction left unmatched. CDR3 nucleotides: TGTGCCAGCAGCTCCGACAGGGCGGTTACAAGTGAAAAACTGTTTTTT. Translating it yields CASSSDRAVTSEKLFF.

V usage is TRBV3-1 and J usage is TRBJ1-1; D is ambiguous. Germline CDR1 reads LGHDT; CDR2 reads YNNKEL (reference sequence). The CDR3 length is 13 residues. V was shortened by 2 bases and J by 5 bases, with 9 bases between the two germline ends. CDR3 sequence reads: CASSQSVRTEAFF. CDR3 coding DNA: TGTGCCAGCAGCCAAAGCGTGAGGACTGAAGCTTTCTTT.

The chain is built from TRBV7-2 and TRBJ2-5; D is uncertain. With 5 bases removed from V and 0 bases from J, the gap between germline ends came to 10 bases. This CDR3 has 14 residues. In germline, CDR1 is SGHTA, CDR2 FQGNSA. The CDR3 region has the DNA TGTGCCAGCAGCCCCCAGACGGACCAAGAGACCCAGTACTTC. Residues: CASSPQTDQETQYF.

This clonotype was detected only once. One end of the junction varies from germline; a read error may be responsible. The J gene is TRBJ1-6, the V gene TRBV12-3 or TRBV12-4, with a weak D call TRBD1 (5 bases). The CDR3 consists of 15 residues. CDR3 sequence reads: CASKRRGSYNSPPHF. In nucleotides, the CDR3 is TGTGCCAGCAAGCGGAGGGGCTCCTATAATTCACCCCCCCACTTT.

This clonotype was counted only a few times. The V gene is TRBV7-2, the J gene TRBJ1-1; D uncertain. V dropped 4 bases and J dropped 5 bases, with 14 bases sitting between them. CDR3 length equals 14 residues. The germline V gene encodes CDR1 SGHTA and CDR2 FQGNSA. CDR3 nucleotides: TGTGCCAGCAGCTCCACCCCCGTAGGGACTGAAGCTTTCTTT. This translates into CASSSTPVGTEAFF.

In this sample, this clonotype turned up many times. This rearrangement joins TRBV4-3 to TRBJ2-4, with TRBD1 matching over 8 bases. CDR1 is LGHNA, CDR2 YSLEER, per germline. V shed 0 bases, J shed 7 bases, and the junction held 5 bases outside the gene matches. CDR3 size: 15 residues. The CDR3 nucleotides read TGCGCCAGCAGCCAAGACCGGACAGGGCCGAACATTCAGTACTTC. Translated, it gives CASSQDRTGPNIQYF.

This clonotype showed up just a few times. This chain uses TRBV2 with TRBJ2-3; the D gene is possibly TRBD2 (6 bases). The CDR3 has 13 amino acids. With 6 bases removed from V and 4 bases from J, the gap between germline ends came to 11 bases. CDR1 and CDR2 from the germline V gene are SNHLY and FYNNEI. The CDR3: CASSRESSDTQYF. The CDR3 DNA follows: TGTGCCAGCAGCCGGGAGTCGTCAGATACGCAGTATTTT.

This clonotype showed up just a few times. The V gene is TRBV29-1, the J gene TRBJ1-1; D perhaps matches TRBD1 (5 bases). Germline loops: CDR1 SQVTM, CDR2 ANQGSEA. V shed 8 bases and J shed 0 bases, with 25 bases lying between them. This CDR3 is built from 17 residues. The CDR3, as DNA: TGCAGCCCTTCCGGGGGGTGCGACGGCGGCATGAACACTGAAGCTTTCTTT. This translates into CSPSGGCDGGMNTEAFF. Full variable domain (missing parts from reference TRBV29-1 and TRBJ1-1): SAVISQKPSRDICQRGTSLTIQCQVDSQVTMMFWYRQQPGQSLTLIATANQGSEATYESGFVIDKFPISRPNLTFSTLTVSNMSPEDSSIYLCSPSGGCDGGMNTEAFFGQGTRLTVV.

This clonotype was found a few times. This chain uses TRBV10-3 with TRBJ2-5; D may match TRBD1 or TRBD2 (5 bases each). The DNA end lines up better with TRBJ2-7; the J call may be wrong. CDR1 ENHRY and CDR2 SYGVKD come from the germline V gene. The CDR3 loop spans 12 amino acids. The CDR3 DNA sequence: TGTGCCATCACGGGAAACCAGGGCGAGCAGTACTTC. Translating it yields CAITGNQGEQYF.

The chain links TRBV28 to TRBJ1-1; TRBD1 is a possible D gene (5 bases). The CDR3 has 14 residues. Germline V CDR1 and CDR2: MDHEN, SYDVKM. V was shortened by 7 bases and J by 0 bases, with 12 bases between the two germline ends. CDR3 in DNA: TGTGCCAGCAACGATCAGGGCATGAACACTGAAGCTTTCTTT. Residues: CASNDQGMNTEAFF.

The rearrangement uses TRBV6-1 and TRBJ1-2; tentative D call: TRBD1 (5 bases). Germline V gene lookup returns CDR1 MNHNS and CDR2 SASEGT. The CDR3 runs 13 residues. V dropped 0 bases and J dropped 6 bases, with 8 bases sitting between them. The CDR3 loop reads CASSEAGVDGYTF. CDR3 DNA: TGTGCCAGCAGTGAAGCAGGGGTTGATGGCTACACCTTC.

Only a few counts were recorded for this clonotype. The chain carries TRBV7-2 and TRBJ2-1; D is unresolved. This CDR3 comprises 16 residues. CDR1 and CDR2 from the germline V gene are SGHTA and FQGNSA. V lost 5 bases, J lost 0 bases, and 14 bases lay in between. The CDR3 nucleotides are TGTGCCAGCAGCCTTACCGCGGTAAGCTCCTACAATGAGCAGTTCTTC. Its protein is CASSLTAVSSYNEQFF. The entire variable domain, with the rest obtained from reference TRBV7-2 and TRBJ2-1, is as follows: GAGVSQSPSNKVTEKGKDVELRCDPISGHTALYWYRQSLGQGLEFLIYFQGNSAPDKSGLPSDRFSAERTGGSVSTLTIQRTQQEDSAVYLCASSLTAVSSYNEQFFGPGTRLTVL.

To note about this clonotype: Its ends do not fully match the called genes, so a read error is possible. V usage is TRBV20-1 and J usage is TRBJ1-3; D unresolved. The CDR3 contains 12 residues. The germline CDR1 and CDR2 sequences are DFQATT and SNEGSKA (reference sequence). The CDR3 bases are TGCAGTGCTATAAACATCGGAAACGCCATATATTTT. Its protein is CSAINIGNAIYF.

This chain connects TRBV7-9 to TRBJ1-6; D uncertain. The CDR3 runs 18 residues. Germline V gives CDR1 SEHNR, CDR2 FQNEAQ (reference sequence). The V gene lost 1 base and the J gene lost 0 bases, with 13 bases spanning the gap. The CDR3 DNA is TGTGCCAGCAGCTTAGTTGGGCTCACCCCCTCCTATAATTCACCCCTCCACTTT. As protein: CASSLVGLTPSYNSPLHF.

This clonotype was counted ten times or more. The V and J genes are TRBV29-1 and TRBJ2-3, with 9 bases that match TRBD2. Germline V gene lookup returns CDR1 SQVTM and CDR2 ANQGSEA. The CDR3 extends over 15 amino acids. Trimming took 7 bases from V and 0 from J; bases not matched to a gene: 8. The CDR3: CSAAGLAPSTDTQYF. The DNA of the CDR3 is TGCAGCGCTGCCGGACTAGCGCCAAGCACAGATACGCAGTATTTT.